This entry lists 29 T cell receptor beta chains sequenced from one sample in a study of blood T cell repertoires in COVID-19 (dated by TCRdb to about 2020). Libraries were made using the immunoSEQ multiplex PCR assay. Here the immuneACCESS table is served through TCRdb, limited to in-frame sequences with V and J called. Missing clones are a known gap in these copies; in checked studies unresolved V genes cover under half, and the rest lacks a known reason. In all, the sample holds about 260,000 clones, and around 89% of those were seen once. The leading ten clones occupy over 3.5% of the sample. Sequenced input: peripheral blood. The receptors shown here come from a woman aged 40 to 55 with acute or convalescent COVID-19.

This sequence joins TRBV19 and TRBJ2-4; D might be TRBD1 (6 bases). Germline CDR1 reads LNHDA; CDR2 reads SQIVND (reference sequence). This CDR3 is built from 14 residues. Between the trimmed V and J ends, which lost 11 bases and 0 bases, there was a span of 14 bases. The CDR3: CASRTELAKNIQYF. In DNA, the CDR3 is TGTGCCTCGAGGACAGAGCTAGCCAAAAACATTCAGTACTTC.

This chain joins TRBV2 and TRBJ1-3; maybe TRBD1 (6 bases). V shed 5 bases and J shed 4 bases, with 15 bases lying between them. The CDR3 sequence is 15 residues long. CDR1 SNHLY and CDR2 FYNNEI come from the germline V gene. CDR3 sequence: CASSTQGRGGNTIYF. DNA for the CDR3: TGTGCCAGCAGTACCCAGGGGCGGGGGGGAAACACCATATATTTT.

This CDR3 is CASSPVAGGPDTQYF. The CDR3 nucleotides are TGTGCCAGCAGCCCCGTAGCGGGGGGGCCAGATACGCAGTATTTT. This chain links TRBV7-2 with TRBJ2-3; 11 positions match TRBD2. From germline, CDR1 is SGHTA and CDR2 FQGNSA. The CDR3 length is 15 residues. V gave up 5 bases and J gave up 4 bases; unmatched junction bases: 5.

The chain combines TRBV5-1 with TRBJ2-2; TRBD1 matches 10 bases. Trimming took 4 bases from V and 5 from J; bases not matched to a gene: 2. Germline values: CDR1 SGHRS, CDR2 YFSETQ. The CDR3 is 14 residues long. CDR3 sequence reads: CASSAGQGTGELFF. In DNA, the CDR3 is TGCGCCAGCAGCGCGGGACAGGGGACCGGGGAGCTGTTTTTT.

The V gene is TRBV11-2, the J gene TRBJ2-5; 11 bases fit TRBD1. V shed 5 bases, J shed 5 bases, and the junction held 7 bases outside the gene matches. This CDR3 region has 15 residues. Germline V gene data show CDR1 as SGHAT and CDR2 as FQNNGV. In DNA form, the CDR3 reads TGTGCCAGCAGCAAAGGACAGGGGGCTTGGGAGACCCAGTACTTC. Amino acids: CASSKGQGAWETQYF.

The chain combines TRBV14 with TRBJ1-2; D perhaps matches TRBD1 (6 bases). Germline assignment: CDR1 SGHDN and CDR2 FVKESK. This CDR3 contains 16 residues. V lost 4 bases to trimming and J lost 0 bases, with 15 bases between them. CDR3 coding DNA: TGTGCCAGCAGCCCCGACGGGGGGCACCCTAACTATGGCTACACCTTC. It specifies CASSPDGGHPNYGYTF.

The table lists this clone with a count of one. V and J are TRBV10-3 and TRBJ1-2, with 8 bases that match TRBD1. The J segment lost 8 bases and the V segment lost 7 bases, leaving 15 bases of the junction unmatched. CDR3 length: 15 amino acids. The germline V gene has CDR1 ENHRY and CDR2 SYGVKD. CDR3 nucleotides: TGTGCCATCAATGCGGCCCGAGGACAGGGCAAAGGCTACACCTTC. Translation: CAINAARGQGKGYTF.

This sequence joins TRBV6-6 and TRBJ1-3; TRBD1 is a possible D gene (6 bases). The CDR3 is made up of 15 amino acids. CDR1 is MNHNY, CDR2 SVGAGI, per germline (reference sequence). Between the trimmed V and J ends, which lost 6 bases and 4 bases, there was a span of 16 bases. CDR3: CASSHRVVIGNTIYF. The CDR3 DNA is TGTGCCAGCAGCCACAGGGTTGTCATAGGAAACACCATATATTTT.

V is TRBV24-1 and J is TRBJ2-1, with D unclear. The germline CDR1 and CDR2 sequences are KGHDR and SFDVKD. This CDR3 contains 17 residues. Trimming cost V 3 bases and J 8 bases, with 22 bases left between them. CDR3 coding DNA: TGTGCCACCAGTGATCCGTATTCACGCGGTCAAATTGATGAGCAGTTCTTC. This gives the protein CATSDPYSRGQIDEQFF.

This clone appeared once. This chain connects TRBV30 to TRBJ1-4; tentative D call: TRBD1 (6 bases). Deletions cut 5 bases from V and 4 bases from J, with 17 bases between. This CDR3 comprises 15 residues. Germline V gives CDR1 GTSNPN, CDR2 SVGIG (reference sequence). CDR3 in amino acids: CAWGPGGAGNEKLFF. The CDR3 DNA is TGTGCCTGGGGCCCCGGGGGGGCGGGTAATGAAAAACTGTTTTTT.

The chain joins TRBV6-6 to TRBJ1-2, with TRBD1 identical over 7 bases. The junction had 3 bases not matched to a gene; V was cut back by 8 bases and J by 3 bases. The CDR3 runs to 12 residues. Germline CDR1 reads MNHNY; CDR2 reads SVGAGI (reference sequence). The chain's CDR3 is CASGDRYYGYTF. The CDR3 nucleotides are TGTGCCAGCGGGGACAGATACTATGGCTACACCTTC.

The chain has TRBV5-8 and TRBJ1-2, with D perhaps TRBD1 (6 bases). The CDR3 sequence is 14 residues long. The germline gives CDR1 SGHTS, CDR2 YDEGEE. V lost 5 bases and J 8 bases, leaving 19 bases between the germline ends. The DNA for the CDR3 is TGTGCCAGCAGTACGCGGTTTAACAGGGCGGGCTACACCTTC. Translation gives CASSTRFNRAGYTF. Full variable domain (missing parts from reference TRBV5-8 and TRBJ1-2): EAGVTQSPTHLIKTRGQQATLRCSPISGHTSVYWYQQALGLGLQFLLWYDEGEERNRGNFPPRFSGRQFPNYSSELNVNALELEDSALYLCASSTRFNRAGYTFGSGTRLTVV.

This clone appeared a single time. This chain links TRBV9 with TRBJ2-1; no definite D call. CDR1 and CDR2 from the germline V gene are SGDLS and YYNGEE. The CDR3 sequence is 14 residues long. Trimming removed 2 bases from V and 0 bases from J, with 6 bases in between. In nucleotides, the CDR3 is TGTGCCAGCAGCGTTTACAGCTCCTACAATGAGCAGTTCTTC. It codes for CASSVYSSYNEQFF. Combining the CDR3 with reference TRBV9 and TRBJ2-1 gives the whole variable domain DSGVTQTPKHLITATGQRVTLRCSPRSGDLSVYWYQQSLDQGLQFLIQYYNGEERAKGNILERFSAQQFPDLHSELNLSSLELGDSALYFCASSVYSSYNEQFFGPGTRLTVL.

J is TRBJ1-6 and V is TRBV7-2; 7 bases align to TRBD1. The junction had 4 bases not matched to a gene; V was cut back by 4 bases and J by 7 bases. This CDR3 spans 14 amino acids. CDR1 is SGHTA, CDR2 FQGNSA, per germline. The CDR3 here is CASSSGTANSPLHF. CDR3 nucleotide sequence: TGTGCCAGCAGCTCCGGGACAGCAAATTCACCCCTCCACTTT.

The V call is TRBV10-3, the J call TRBJ1-2; 7 nucleotides align to TRBD1. V lost 6 bases to trimming and J lost 4 bases; unmatched junction nucleotides: 8. The CDR3 runs 14 residues. Germline values: CDR1 ENHRY, CDR2 SYGVKD. CDR3 loop: CAISDLTGTYGYTF. DNA for the CDR3: TGTGCCATCAGCGACCTGACAGGGACCTATGGCTACACCTTC.

The count of this clone is one. V gene TRBV11-2 combines with J gene TRBJ2-2; TRBD2 aligns across 14 bases. After removal of 5 bases from V and 4 bases from J, the junction contained 12 bases not matched to a gene. This CDR3 has 19 residues. Germline V gives CDR1 SGHAT, CDR2 FQNNGV. The CDR3 sequence: CASSLLGWTSGGTTGELFF. CDR3 bases: TGTGCCAGCAGCCTATTAGGGTGGACTAGCGGGGGGACCACCGGGGAGCTGTTTTTT.

The chain couples TRBV5-4 to TRBJ2-5, with TRBD1 matching over 8 bases. The CDR3 totals 15 residues. The junction had 8 bases not matched to a gene; V was cut back by 4 bases and J by 3 bases. Germline V gene lookup returns CDR1 SGHNT and CDR2 YYREEE (reference sequence). CDR3 nucleotides: TGTGCCAGCAGCCTAACAGGGGGGAAGGAAGAGACCCAGTACTTC. It yields the protein CASSLTGGKEETQYF.

The J gene is TRBJ2-1, the V gene TRBV6-4; weak D call: TRBD2 (7 bases). Germline values: CDR1 MRHNA, CDR2 SNTAGT. The CDR3 has 16 residues. Trimming removed 5 bases at V and 8 bases at J, with 22 bases between. CDR3 residues: CASSPRGGGEGHEQFF. For the CDR3, the DNA is TGTGCCAGCAGTCCCAGGGGCGGGGGTGAAGGGCATGAGCAGTTCTTC.

J is TRBJ2-3 and V is TRBV5-1; TRBD2 aligns across 9 bases. The V gene's germline CDR1 is SGHRS and CDR2 YFSETQ. Trimming cost V 4 bases and J 6 bases; bases outside gene matches: 6. The CDR3 totals 14 residues. Here the CDR3 DNA reads TGCGCCAGCAGCATTAGCGGGGGTGGGGATACGCAGTATTTT. Its protein product is CASSISGGGDTQYF.

The J gene is TRBJ2-2, the V gene TRBV30, with 9 bases fitting TRBD1. CDR1 GTSNPN and CDR2 SVGIG come from the germline V gene (reference sequence). J lost 1 base, V lost 4 bases, and 4 bases had no gene match. There are 15 residues in the CDR3. The CDR3 reads CAWNRQGGNTGELFF. The CDR3 DNA reads TGTGCCTGGAATCGACAGGGGGGGAACACCGGGGAGCTGTTTTTT.

The V gene is TRBV5-1, the J gene TRBJ2-2; TRBD1 agrees at 9 bases. The CDR3 length is 15 residues. V shed 5 bases, J shed 3 bases, and the junction held 5 bases outside the gene matches. Germline loops: CDR1 SGHRS, CDR2 YFSETQ. As DNA, the CDR3 is TGCGCCAGCAGTCCCGACAGGGGGTACACCGGGGAGCTGTTTTTT. Translation: CASSPDRGYTGELFF.

The chain links TRBV29-1 to TRBJ1-2; 7 nucleotides line up with TRBD1. Germline V gene lookup returns CDR1 SQVTM and CDR2 ANQGSEA. V was clipped by 4 bases and J by 8 bases; unmatched bases: 4. This CDR3 has 11 amino acids. This CDR3 is CSVGGGEGYTF. The CDR3 nucleotides read TGCAGCGTTGGAGGGGGCGAGGGCTACACCTTC.

This sequence joins TRBV30 and TRBJ1-4; 8 positions agree with TRBD1. The CDR3 runs 14 residues. From germline, CDR1 is GTSNPN and CDR2 SVGIG (reference sequence). The V segment lost 5 bases and the J segment 0 bases; nucleotides outside the gene matches: 2. The CDR3 DNA reads as TGTGCCTGGGGGACAGGCACAACTAATGAAAAACTGTTTTTT. Its translation: CAWGTGTTNEKLFF. The whole variable domain, remainder taken from reference TRBV30 and TRBJ1-4, is SQTIHQWPATLVQPVGSPLSLECTVEGTSNPNLYWYRQAAGRGLQLLFYSVGIGQISSEVPQNLSASRPQDRQFILSSKKLLLSDSGFYLCAWGTGTTNEKLFFGSGTQLSVL.

The V gene is TRBV6-6, the J gene TRBJ1-6; 9 nucleotides match TRBD1. V was pared by 0 bases and J by 7 bases, with 1 base of the junction left unmatched. The CDR3 length is 15 residues. Looked up from germline, CDR1 is MNHNY and CDR2 is SVGAGI (reference sequence). The CDR3 DNA is TGTGCCAGCAGTTACTCGGGACAGGGAAATTCACCCCTCCACTTT. Amino acids: CASSYSGQGNSPLHF.

V is TRBV3-1 (or the pseudogene TRBV3-2) and J is TRBJ2-5; tentative D call: TRBD2 (5 bases). Per the germline V gene, CDR1 is LGHDT and CDR2 is YNNKEL (reference sequence). Trimming stripped 5 bases from V and 4 bases from J, with 11 bases between. The CDR3 is 13 residues long. In nucleotides, the CDR3 is TGTGCCAGCAGCGGGAGTGCCGTAGAGACCCAGTACTTC. Its protein product is CASSGSAVETQYF.

The rearrangement joins TRBV4-2 to TRBJ2-5; D ambiguous. Germline CDR1 LGHNA, CDR2 YNFKEQ. The CDR3 consists of 16 residues. The V end was cut by 0 bases, the J end by 2 bases, with 13 bases between. CDR3 in amino acids: CASSQEIGGLQETQYF. The CDR3 nucleotides are TGTGCCAGCAGCCAAGAGATCGGCGGTTTACAAGAGACCCAGTACTTC.

The chain recombines TRBV5-6 with TRBJ1-2, with D perhaps matching TRBD1 (6 bases). V was cut by 4 bases and J by 2 bases, with 12 bases left in between. The CDR3 extends over 14 amino acids. From germline, CDR1 is SGHDT and CDR2 YYEEEE. Here the CDR3 reads CASSPLGANYGYTF. CDR3 sequence (DNA): TGTGCCAGCAGCCCCCTGGGGGCAAACTATGGCTACACCTTC.

This clone was counted between two and nine times. This chain connects TRBV6-5 to TRBJ1-2; 8 bases agree with TRBD1. Trimming at V came to 5 bases and at J to 7 bases, leaving 9 bases not matched to a gene. This CDR3 spans 14 amino acids. Germline values: CDR1 MNHEY, CDR2 SVGAGI. The CDR3 spells CASSMGQGASGYTF. The CDR3 DNA reads as TGTGCCAGCAGTATGGGGCAGGGGGCCAGTGGCTACACCTTC.

The chain couples TRBV5-1 to TRBJ1-1, with a tentative D call TRBD1 (5 bases). Trimming cost V 1 base and J 0 bases, with 13 bases left between them. The germline V gene has CDR1 SGHRS and CDR2 YFSETQ. This CDR3 comprises 16 residues. The CDR3 sequence: CASSLSPGTLNTEAFF. Written as DNA, the CDR3 is TGCGCCAGCAGCTTGTCCCCGGGGACTTTGAACACTGAAGCTTTCTTT.